A single sample is the source of the 5 T cell receptor beta chains below, sequenced in a study of blood T cell repertoires in COVID-19. Measured with immunoSEQ multiplex PCR; TCRdb has only the in-frame clones, and not every one. The table includes more than 85,000 clones, more than 85% detected once. The specimen was peripheral blood. The receptors come from a man in his 60s with acute or convalescent COVID-19.

This clone has only a few counts. J is TRBJ2-7 and V is TRBV28; a weak D match, TRBD2 (6 bases). Germline CDR1 MDHEN, CDR2 SYDVKM. The CDR3 runs 12 residues. V lost 5 bases and J lost 7, with 12 bases in between. CDR3 region: CASSTSSWEQYF. The DNA of the CDR3 is TGTGCCAGCAGTACTAGCTCCTGGGAGCAGTACTTC.

About this clone itself: The CDR3 end shows no conserved phenylalanine or tryptophan, and so a read error is likely. The limits of the CDR3 on the DNA are not certain, so only TCRdb's listed CDR3 is given. The rearrangement joins TRBV10-3 to TRBJ1-1; the table calls TRBD1, which could not be checked here. Both ends counted, the CDR3 spans 17 residues. In germline, CDR1 is ENHRY, CDR2 SYGVKD. The CDR3 loop reads CAISESHAIPGTGAPTV.

This clone was observed a single time. This rearrangement joins TRBV24-1 to TRBJ2-2, with 9 bases lining up with TRBD1. Germline V lookup: CDR1 KGHDR, CDR2 SFDVKD. V was pared by 4 bases and J by 4 bases, with 12 bases of the junction left unmatched. The CDR3 length is 18 residues. DNA for the CDR3: TGTGCCACCAGTGACATACCCGGGACAGGGAGAGCCACCGGGGAGCTGTTTTTT. Translating it yields CATSDIPGTGRATGELFF.

The V gene is TRBV7-9, the J gene TRBJ1-3; TRBD1 agrees at 7 bases. The CDR3 length is 16 residues. J lost 3 bases, V lost 1 base, and 6 bases had no gene match. Germline V lookup: CDR1 SEHNR, CDR2 FQNEAQ (reference sequence). The CDR3 is CASSLVGGGNGNTIYF. DNA for the CDR3: TGTGCCAGCAGCTTAGTAGGGGGCGGTAATGGAAACACCATATATTTT.

Remarks on this clone: The same CDR3 also results from other DNA sequences found in this sample. The J gene is TRBJ1-2, the V gene TRBV12-3 or TRBV12-4; no firm D call. V gave up 3 bases and J gave up 2 bases, with 7 bases separating them. This CDR3 is built from 13 residues. The CDR3 sequence: CASSLKENYGYTF. The CDR3, as DNA: TGTGCCAGCAGTTTGAAGGAGAACTATGGCTACACCTTC.